Reported below is one TCR beta chain. Its antigen is undetermined. The data are from a study of T cells in Graves' hyperthyroidism and ophthalmopathy. This CDR3 region has 16 residues. With V trimmed by 5 bases and J by 4 bases, 9 bases remained unmatched. The germline CDR1 and CDR2 sequences are SGHTA and FQGTGA. TCR beta CDR3 regions were amplified from RNA transcripts. The study used the HTBI primer set for a first-round RT-PCR of the TCR CDR3. Each CDR3 protein is one row after TCRdb ran MiXCR on the multiplex PCR reads. The sample lists under 450,000 distinct CDR3 sequences; approximately 14% were seen once. Notes on the study in general: Within blood appeared most thyroid clonotypes that had expanded above 0.001.

Stable disease denoted Graves' hyperthyroidism without ophthalmopathy progression within 18 months. Diagnosis of hyperthyroidism was new in patients aged 18 to 65, and its duration was under 2 months. The PBMCs studied were ones that came from 9 to 10 ml fresh peripheral blood. The receptor was isolated from a woman younger than 35 with Graves' hyperthyroidism. Specimen: blood. The chain combines TRBV7-3 with TRBJ2-1; the match to TRBD1 covers 9 bases. Here the CDR3 reads CASSPLQGQGYNEQFF. For the CDR3, the DNA is TGTGCCAGCAGCCCCCTTCAGGGACAGGGTTACAATGAGCAGTTCTTC.